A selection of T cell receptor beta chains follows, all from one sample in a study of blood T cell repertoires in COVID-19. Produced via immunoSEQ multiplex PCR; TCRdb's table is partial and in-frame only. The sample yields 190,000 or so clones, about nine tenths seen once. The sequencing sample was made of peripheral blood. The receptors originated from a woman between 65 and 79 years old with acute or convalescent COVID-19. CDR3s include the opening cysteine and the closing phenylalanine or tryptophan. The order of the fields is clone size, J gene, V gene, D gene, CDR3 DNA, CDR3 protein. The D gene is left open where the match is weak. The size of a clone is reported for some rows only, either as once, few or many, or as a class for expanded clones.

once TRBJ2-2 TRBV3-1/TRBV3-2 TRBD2 TGTGCCAGCAGCCCGCGGGAGGACACCGGGGAGCTGTTTTTT CASSPREDTGELFF
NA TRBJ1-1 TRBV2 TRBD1 TGTGCCAGAGGCGGGGACAGGCCGGGTACTGAAGCTTTCTTT CARGGDRPGTEAFF
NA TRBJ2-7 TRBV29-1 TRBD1 TGCAGCGTCACGATCACAGGGGTTGGGGACGAGCAGTACTTC CSVTITGVGDEQYF
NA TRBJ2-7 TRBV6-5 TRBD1 TGTGCCAGCAGTTACGGGACAGCCCTTACGAAGCAGTACTTC CASSYGTALTKQYF
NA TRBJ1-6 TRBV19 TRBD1 TGTGCCAGTGGATCCGGGACAGGGGCTGCACCCCTCCACTTT CASGSGTGAAPLHF
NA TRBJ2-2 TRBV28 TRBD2 TGTGCCAGCAGTTGGGGGGGTGTGAACACCGGGGAGCTGTTTTTT CASSWGGVNTGELFF
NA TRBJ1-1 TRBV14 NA TGTGCCAGCAGCCAAGCAGGTGCCCGAAAGAACACTGAAGCTTTCTTT CASSQAGARKNTEAFF
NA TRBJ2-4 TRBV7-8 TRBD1 TGTGCCAGCAGCTTAGCCGCTTGGACAGGGGGGTCCAAAAACATTCAGTACTTC CASSLAAWTGGSKNIQYF
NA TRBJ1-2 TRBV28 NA TGTGCCAGCACTACTGTGGGGCTTAGCTATGGCTACACCTTC CASTTVGLSYGYTF
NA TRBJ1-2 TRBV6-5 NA TGTGCCAGCAGGGCAACCCCATATGGCTACACCTTC CASRATPYGYTF
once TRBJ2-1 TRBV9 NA TGTGCCAGCAGCGCACAGGGCCCATCCTACAATGAGCAGTTCTTC CASSAQGPSYNEQFF
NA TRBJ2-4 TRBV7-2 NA TGTGCCAGCAGCCCTGACTCGGGAGCGGCGGGAAACATTCAGTACTTC CASSPDSGAAGNIQYF
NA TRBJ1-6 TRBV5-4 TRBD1 TGTGCCAGCAGCTTTGTCGACAGGGACCTCCACTTT CASSFVDRDLHF
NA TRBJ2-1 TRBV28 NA TGTGCCAGCAGCTCGCCCACTAGCTCTTTTGGCAATGAGCAGTTCTTC CASSSPTSSFGNEQFF
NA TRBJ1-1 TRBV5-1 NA TGCGCCAGCAGAGTACAGTTGAACACTGAAGCTTTCTTT CASRVQLNTEAFF
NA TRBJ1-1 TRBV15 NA TGTGCCACCAGTCGGGCCAGAGGACAGAGGCACTTTCAAGCTTTCTTT CATSRARGQRHFQAFF
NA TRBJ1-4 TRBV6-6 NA TGTGCCAGCAGTTTTGGAGGAGCAACTAATGAAAAACTGTTTTTT CASSFGGATNEKLFF